Below, 29 T cell receptor beta chains from the same sample are listed, as sequenced in a study of T cell responses to AZD1222 COVID-19 vaccine. Libraries were prepared by immunoSEQ multiplex PCR; TCRdb keeps only in-frame clonotypes and omits some of them. Among approximately 98,000 clones listed, around nine tenths were seen once. The specimen was peripheral blood, collected on day 0 of MenACWY control vaccination. These receptor sequences come from an adult in good health.

This clone was counted only a few times. This chain joins TRBV3-1 (or the pseudogene TRBV3-2) and TRBJ2-7, with TRBD2 matching 11 bases. The CDR3 contains 18 residues. V dropped 3 bases and J dropped 0; count of bases not matched to a gene: 10. CDR1 and CDR2 (germline): LGHDT, YNNKEL (reference sequence). CDR3 nucleotides: TGTGCCAGCAGCCATAGAAGACTAGCGGGGTCCAGCTCCTACGAGCAGTACTTC. This codes for CASSHRRLAGSSSYEQYF.

This rearrangement joins TRBV7-9 to TRBJ2-2, with D tentatively TRBD1 (5 bases). With 1 base removed from V and 4 bases from J, the gap between germline ends came to 7 bases. Germline assignment: CDR1 SEHNR and CDR2 FQNEAQ (reference sequence). CDR3 size: 14 residues. CDR3 protein: CASSLVGPTGELFF. The CDR3 DNA reads TGTGCCAGCAGCTTAGTGGGGCCCACCGGGGAGCTGTTTTTT.

This sequence joins TRBV6-5 and TRBJ2-7, with 7 bases identical to TRBD2. The CDR3 sequence is 15 residues long. J was trimmed by 4 bases and V by 4 bases; bases with no gene match: 10. The germline V gene encodes CDR1 MNHEY and CDR2 SVGAGI. The DNA of the CDR3 is TGTGCCAGCAGTTGGGAGGGCGGGGCTGGATACGAGCAGTACTTC. The encoded protein is CASSWEGGAGYEQYF.

The V and J genes are TRBV19 and TRBJ1-1, with D perhaps TRBD1 (6 bases). CDR1 and CDR2 (germline): LNHDA, SQIVND (reference sequence). The CDR3 spans 14 residues. V was clipped by 5 bases and J by 0 bases, with 10 bases between them. The CDR3 nucleotides are TGTGCCAGTAGTGACGGACAGTTGAACACTGAAGCTTTCTTT. As protein: CASSDGQLNTEAFF.

This chain joins TRBV6-5 and TRBJ2-1; D is undetermined. Trimming pared 2 bases from V and 6 bases from J, leaving 11 bases between. CDR1 MNHEY and CDR2 SVGAGI come from the germline V gene. The CDR3 covers 14 residues. The CDR3 sequence is CASSYARPPNEQFF. The CDR3 DNA sequence: TGTGCCAGCAGTTACGCGCGCCCGCCCAATGAGCAGTTCTTC.

A single count supports this clone. This chain uses TRBV9 with TRBJ1-6; D is uncertain. This CDR3 is 15 amino acids long. Per germline, CDR1 SGDLS and CDR2 YYNGEE. V was pared by 0 bases and J by 6 bases, with 10 bases between. The CDR3 loop is CASSVAAAGNSPLHF. The DNA for the CDR3 is TGTGCCAGCAGCGTAGCTGCGGCGGGTAATTCACCCCTCCACTTT. The whole variable domain, remainder taken from reference TRBV9 and TRBJ1-6, is DSGVTQTPKHLITATGQRVTLRCSPRSGDLSVYWYQQSLDQGLQFLIQYYNGEERAKGNILERFSAQQFPDLHSELNLSSLELGDSALYFCASSVAAAGNSPLHFGNGTRLTVT.

This rearrangement joins TRBV4-1 to TRBJ2-5; possibly TRBD1 for D (7 bases). V shed 0 bases and J shed 5 bases, with 19 bases lying between them. The length of the CDR3 is 17 residues. Germline V gene data show CDR1 as MGHRA and CDR2 as YSYEKL. Here the CDR3 reads CASSQDLRGPAGETQYF. The DNA for the CDR3 is TGCGCCAGCAGCCAAGATCTGAGGGGGCCGGCGGGGGAGACCCAGTACTTC.

The CDR3 sequence: CASSPLPGQSYGYTF. In nucleotides, the CDR3 is TGTGCCAGCAGTCCCTTACCGGGACAGAGTTATGGCTACACCTTC. The genes are TRBV27 and TRBJ1-2; 7 bases are a match to TRBD1. The germline V gene has CDR1 MNHEY and CDR2 SMNVEV (reference sequence). Trimming took 5 bases from V and 5 from J; bases not matched to a gene: 11. The CDR3 loop spans 15 amino acids.

This chain links TRBV2 with TRBJ1-6, with D hard to call. V was clipped by 2 bases and J by 0 bases, with 11 bases between them. The germline V gene encodes CDR1 SNHLY and CDR2 FYNNEI. The CDR3 has 17 residues. The CDR3 bases are TGTGCCAGCAGTGAATTTGGTGTGACCTCCTATAATTCACCCCTCCACTTT. The encoded protein is CASSEFGVTSYNSPLHF.

The rearrangement links TRBV7-8 to TRBJ2-7; D is possibly TRBD1 or TRBD2 (6 bases each). Germline lookup yields CDR1 SGHVS and CDR2 FQNEAQ. Trimming pared 1 base from V and 7 bases from J, leaving 14 bases between. CDR3 length equals 14 residues. DNA for the CDR3: TGTGCCAGCAGCTTAGACCCGGGGGCAGGAGAGCAGTACTTC. Protein sequence: CASSLDPGAGEQYF.

The gene calls are TRBV5-1 and TRBJ2-3, with 7 bases aligning to TRBD2. V was pared by 4 bases and J by 5 bases, with 7 bases of the junction left unmatched. CDR1 SGHRS and CDR2 YFSETQ come from the germline V gene. The CDR3 consists of 14 residues. The CDR3 coding sequence is TGCGCCAGCAGCAGCGCGGGGGTGGTAGATACGCAGTATTTT. This sequence encodes CASSSAGVVDTQYF.

The chain links TRBV19 to TRBJ2-2, with a weak D call TRBD1 (6 bases). V lost 9 bases and J lost 5, with 10 bases in between. This CDR3 has 12 residues. Germline CDR1 is LNHDA and CDR2 is SQIVND (reference sequence). The CDR3 sequence: CASQGRTGELFF. For the CDR3, the DNA is TGTGCCAGCCAGGGGCGGACCGGGGAGCTGTTTTTT.

The gene calls are TRBV28 and TRBJ2-7; D remains ambiguous. Trimming stripped 5 bases from V and 5 bases from J, with 16 bases between. From germline, CDR1 is MDHEN and CDR2 SYDVKM. The CDR3 has 14 amino acids. The DNA for the CDR3 is TGTGCCAGCAGTCAGCCCTCTATCAACCACGAGCAGTACTTC. Protein product: CASSQPSINHEQYF.

The chain links TRBV19 to TRBJ1-1; possibly TRBD1 for D (5 bases). This CDR3 region has 12 residues. Germline CDR1 reads LNHDA; CDR2 reads SQIVND (reference sequence). V lost 2 bases to trimming and J lost 6 bases, with 7 bases between them. CDR3 sequence (DNA): TGTGCCAGTAGTATATGGGGGTCTGAAGCTTTCTTT. It codes for CASSIWGSEAFF.

This clone was seen a handful of times. The genes are TRBV29-1 and TRBJ2-5, with a tentative D call TRBD1 (6 bases). CDR1 and CDR2 (germline): SQVTM, ANQGSEA. V dropped 3 bases and J dropped 4 bases, with 9 bases sitting between them. This CDR3 comprises 12 residues. CDR3 in amino acids: CSVDRGRETQYF. CDR3 DNA: TGCAGCGTTGACAGGGGAAGAGAGACCCAGTACTTC.

This clone was detected a few times. The rearrangement joins TRBV4-1 to TRBJ2-1; TRBD1 aligns across 12 bases. Trimming removed 4 bases from V and 7 bases from J; junction bases left unmatched: 5. The CDR3 contains 15 residues. The germline CDR1 and CDR2 sequences are MGHRA and YSYEKL. The CDR3 reads CASSRGQGAWNEQFF. Here the CDR3 DNA reads TGCGCCAGCAGCCGGGGACAGGGGGCTTGGAATGAGCAGTTCTTC.

The count of this clone is one. The V gene is TRBV21-1, the J gene TRBJ1-1. TRBV21-1 is a pseudogene. This CDR3 region has 16 residues. The DNA of the CDR3 is TGTGCCAGCAGCAAAGCGCGGGCAGCCAAGAACACTGAAGCTTTCTTT. The encoded protein is CASSKARAAKNTEAFF.

V is TRBV5-6 and J is TRBJ2-5; D perhaps matches TRBD2 (7 bases). Germline V gene lookup returns CDR1 SGHDT and CDR2 YYEEEE. Trimming took off 2 bases at V and 5 bases at J, with 16 bases between the two ends. This CDR3 contains 15 residues. CDR3 amino acids: CASSLMGGGEETQYF. In DNA form, the CDR3 reads TGTGCCAGCAGCTTAATGGGGGGGGGCGAGGAGACCCAGTACTTC.

The chain is built from TRBV6-4 and TRBJ1-6, with D possibly being TRBD1 (5 bases). Germline V gives CDR1 MRHNA, CDR2 SNTAGT. Between the trimmed V and J ends, which lost 6 bases and 9 bases, there was a span of 12 bases. CDR3 length equals 13 residues. The CDR3 coding sequence is TGTGCCAGCAGGGGACCAAGGAGTTCACCCCTCCACTTT. The encoded protein is CASRGPRSSPLHF.

This sequence joins TRBV2 and TRBJ2-1; D remains ambiguous. CDR3 length: 11 amino acids. Germline CDR1 SNHLY, CDR2 FYNNEI. V was shortened by 6 bases and J by 5 bases, with 5 bases between the two germline ends. CDR3 DNA sequence: TGTGCCAGCAGGAGGAACAATGAGCAGTTCTTC. Its translation: CASRRNNEQFF.

This chain links TRBV3-1 (or the pseudogene TRBV3-2) with TRBJ2-5, with 14 bases lining up with TRBD2. The germline CDR1 and CDR2 sequences are LGHDT and YNNKEL (reference sequence). V gave up 10 bases and J gave up 4 bases; unmatched junction bases: 11. The CDR3 covers 16 residues. CDR3: CATQMKTSGGAETQYF. The CDR3 nucleotides are TGTGCCACCCAAATGAAGACTAGCGGGGGGGCAGAGACCCAGTACTTC.

This clone was recorded only once. CDR3 region: CASSPGRSEIYF. The CDR3 DNA is TGTGCCAGCTCCCCTGGGAGAAGCGAAATATATTTT. This chain joins TRBV18 and TRBJ1-3; D is unclear. The ends were cut back, 6 bases at V and 13 bases at J, with 16 bases in the middle. Germline loops: CDR1 KGHSH, CDR2 LQKENI. The CDR3 extends over 12 amino acids.

In its sample, this clone was seen once. The V call is TRBV25-1, the J call TRBJ1-1; D gene ambiguous. This CDR3 contains 11 residues. From germline, CDR1 is MGHDK and CDR2 SYGVNS. V dropped 0 bases and J dropped 8 bases, with 4 bases sitting between them. CDR3 DNA: TGTGCCAGCAGTGAATACGCCGAAGCTTTCTTT. Translation gives CASSEYAEAFF. Variable domain in full (rest from reference TRBV25-1 and TRBJ1-1): EADIYQTPRYLVIGTGKKITLECSQTMGHDKMYWYQQDPGMELHLIHYSYGVNSTEKGDLSSESTVSRIRTEHFPLTLESARPSHTSQYLCASSEYAEAFFGQGTRLTVV.

This clone was detected only once. V gene TRBV6-5 combines with J gene TRBJ2-4; D possibly corresponds to TRBD2 (5 bases). This CDR3 region has 14 residues. Germline V CDR1 and CDR2: MNHEY, SVGAGI. V lost 6 bases and J 0 bases, leaving 9 bases between the germline ends. This chain's CDR3 is CASRDSTAKNIQYF. CDR3 bases: TGTGCCAGCAGGGACTCCACAGCCAAAAACATTCAGTACTTC.

The chain recombines TRBV27 with TRBJ2-5, with D perhaps being TRBD1 or TRBD2 (5 bases each). The V gene's germline CDR1 is MNHEY and CDR2 SMNVEV (reference sequence). V was cut by 5 bases and J by 3 bases, with 16 bases left in between. This CDR3 region has 15 residues. CDR3 sequence: CASSLLGVGEETQYF. CDR3 in DNA: TGTGCCAGCAGTCTCTTGGGGGTGGGAGAAGAGACCCAGTACTTC.

The genes are TRBV19 and TRBJ1-2; D uncertain. V lost 3 bases and J 3 bases, leaving 14 bases between the germline ends. The CDR3 has 15 residues. Germline V CDR1 and CDR2: LNHDA, SQIVND (reference sequence). The CDR3 region has the DNA TGTGCCAGTAGTATGAGTTGGACTCCCGACTATGGCTACACCTTC. Protein: CASSMSWTPDYGYTF.

V usage is TRBV11-2 and J usage is TRBJ2-3; D ambiguous. V was pared by 0 bases and J by 0 bases, with 1 base between. Germline CDR1 is SGHAT and CDR2 is FQNNGV. The CDR3 totals 13 residues. The CDR3 DNA reads TGTGCCAGCAGCTTAGACAGCACAGATACGCAGTATTTT. Translating it yields CASSLDSTDTQYF.

This clone was picked up one time. The rearrangement uses TRBV2 and TRBJ2-1; 12 positions match TRBD2. Germline V gene data show CDR1 as SNHLY and CDR2 as FYNNEI. The CDR3 is 16 amino acids. The ends lost 8 bases at V and 7 bases at J; junction bases unmatched: 12. CDR3 bases: TGTGCCAGCGCCCGACTAGCGGGGGATAGTAAAAATGAGCAGTTCTTC. Translating gives CASARLAGDSKNEQFF. Full variable domain (rest looked up from reference TRBV2 and TRBJ2-1): EPEVTQTPSHQVTQMGQEVILRCVPISNHLYFYWYRQILGQKVEFLVSFYNNEISEKSEIFDDQFSVERPDGSNFTLKIRSTKLEDSAMYFCASARLAGDSKNEQFFGPGTRLTVL.

This clone occurred a few times. V is TRBV29-1 and J is TRBJ1-1, with a weak D call TRBD1 (5 bases). Germline assignment: CDR1 SQVTM and CDR2 ANQGSEA. V was shortened by 7 bases and J by 0 bases, with 18 bases between the two germline ends. The CDR3 length is 15 residues. CDR3 protein: CSGSAGWGMNTEAFF. The DNA for the CDR3 is TGCAGCGGGTCGGCAGGGTGGGGAATGAACACTGAAGCTTTCTTT.